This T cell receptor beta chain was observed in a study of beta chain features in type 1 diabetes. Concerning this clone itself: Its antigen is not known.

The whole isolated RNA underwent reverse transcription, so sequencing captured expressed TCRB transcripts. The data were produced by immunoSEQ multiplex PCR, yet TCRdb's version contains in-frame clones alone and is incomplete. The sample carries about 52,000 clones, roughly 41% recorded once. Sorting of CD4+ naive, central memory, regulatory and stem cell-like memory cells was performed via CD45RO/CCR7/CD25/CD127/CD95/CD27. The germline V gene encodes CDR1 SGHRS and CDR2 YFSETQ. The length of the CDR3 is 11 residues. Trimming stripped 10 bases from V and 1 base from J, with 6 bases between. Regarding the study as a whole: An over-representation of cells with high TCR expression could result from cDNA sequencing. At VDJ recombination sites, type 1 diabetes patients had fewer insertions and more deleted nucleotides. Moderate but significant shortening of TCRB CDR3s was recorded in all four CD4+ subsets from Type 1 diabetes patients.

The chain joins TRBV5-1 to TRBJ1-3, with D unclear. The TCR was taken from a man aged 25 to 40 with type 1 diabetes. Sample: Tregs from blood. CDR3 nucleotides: TGCGCCTCGGGTTCTGGAAACACCATATATTTT. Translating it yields CASGSGNTIYF. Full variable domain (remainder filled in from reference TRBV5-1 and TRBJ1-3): KAGVTQTPRYLIKTRGQQVTLSCSPISGHRSVSWYQQTPGQGLQFLFEYFSETQRNKGNFPGRFSGRQFSNSRSEMNVSTLELGDSALYLCASGSGNTIYFGEGSWLTVV.